This T cell receptor (beta chain) was captured by sequencing in a study of human T cells and chemical hapten exposure. For the study at large: Readings were taken at 6 days from patch tests that had applied 0.01% DPC to the upper back.

TCRdb reprocessed the RACE reads with MiXCR, giving one entry per CDR3 protein. Among 180,000 or so distinct CDR3 sequences listed, about 14% were seen once. Study-wide results and caveats: TCRs whose frequency exceeded 1 in 1000 remained the same following DPC sensitization.

Time point denoted: patch test 1, 2 weeks after DPC sensitization. The treatment is: therapeutic diphenylcyclopropenone sensitization with weekly scalp DPC. Blood collection took place prior to placing each patch test. This clonotype was observed a handful of times. No antigen is known for it. V shed 4 bases, J shed 6 bases, and the junction held 9 bases outside the gene matches. Germline CDR1 SQVTM, CDR2 ANQGSEA. The CDR3 totals 14 residues. The chain uses TRBV29-1 and TRBJ2-1; 7 nucleotides match TRBD2. The sequence was obtained from a woman aged 25 to 39 with alopecia areata. Some clones in this sample may be carry-over from other donors' samples. The specimen was whole blood, collected in connection with sensitization to the hapten diphenylcyclopropenone (DPC). CDR3 in amino acids: CSVGLPGGVNEQFF. CDR3 DNA: TGCAGCGTTGGACTCCCTGGGGGGGTCAATGAGCAGTTCTTC.